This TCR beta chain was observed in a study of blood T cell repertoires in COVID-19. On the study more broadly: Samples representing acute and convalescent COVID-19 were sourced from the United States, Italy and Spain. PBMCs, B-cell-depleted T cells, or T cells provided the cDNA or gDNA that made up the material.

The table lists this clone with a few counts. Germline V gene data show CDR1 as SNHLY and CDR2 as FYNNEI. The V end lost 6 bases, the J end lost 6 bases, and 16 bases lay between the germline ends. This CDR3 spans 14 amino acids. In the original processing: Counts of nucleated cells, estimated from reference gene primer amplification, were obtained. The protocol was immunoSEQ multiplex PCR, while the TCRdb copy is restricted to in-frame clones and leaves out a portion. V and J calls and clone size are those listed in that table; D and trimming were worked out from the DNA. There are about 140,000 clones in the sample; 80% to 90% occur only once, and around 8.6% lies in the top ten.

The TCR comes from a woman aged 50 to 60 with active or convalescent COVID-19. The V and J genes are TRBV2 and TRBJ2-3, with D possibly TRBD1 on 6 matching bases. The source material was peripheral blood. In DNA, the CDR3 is TGTGCCAGCAGCGTACGACAGGCTCGGGATACGCAGTATTTT. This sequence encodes CASSVRQARDTQYF.